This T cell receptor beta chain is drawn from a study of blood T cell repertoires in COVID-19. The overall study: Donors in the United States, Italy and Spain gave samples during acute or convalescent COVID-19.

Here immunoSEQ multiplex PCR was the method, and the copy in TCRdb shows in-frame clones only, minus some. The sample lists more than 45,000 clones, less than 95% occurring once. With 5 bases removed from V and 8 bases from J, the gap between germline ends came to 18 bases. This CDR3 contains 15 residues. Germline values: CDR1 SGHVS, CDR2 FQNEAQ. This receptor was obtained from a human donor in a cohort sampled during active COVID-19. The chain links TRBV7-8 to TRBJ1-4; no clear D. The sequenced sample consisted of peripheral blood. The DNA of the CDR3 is TGTGCCAGCAGCCCGGAGCGTCTGTGGAGGGAAAAACTGTTTTTT. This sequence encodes CASSPERLWREKLFF.